A selection of T cell receptor beta chains follows, all from one sample in a study of CXCR3-negative and CXCR3-positive naive CD8 T cells. TCRdb re-called the 5' RACE reads; every CDR3 protein appears as one record, without DNA. Here the sample table reports under 6,000 distinct CDR3 sequences. The sequenced material came from naive CXCR3+ CD8+ T cells from blood. All receptors come from a human donor in good health. Some clones in this sample may be carry-over from other donors' samples. The CDR3 runs from the conserved cysteine through the conserved F or W. A row's size may be missing; if present it is once, few, many or a size class.

v_gene	j_gene	len	abundance	CDR3aa
TRBV29-1	TRBJ1-1	15	medium-sized	CSVEGVRTANTEAFF
TRBV19	TRBJ2-1	19	NA	CASRPETNIAGVRYNEQFF
TRBV12-3/TRBV12-4	TRBJ2-1	16	NA	CASSNTTSAPYNEQFF
TRBV6-5	TRBJ1-5	15	medium-sized	CASSYSEADLEPQHF
TRBV28	TRBJ2-5	13	medium-sized	CASSLAGYETQYF
TRBV11-2	TRBJ2-3	12	medium-sized	CASSSMVDTQYF
TRBV9	TRBJ2-1	15	NA	CASTRTSGPYNEQFF
TRBV6-6	TRBJ2-5	15	NA	CASSYSSRGKETQYF
TRBV11-3	TRBJ1-6	15	NA	CASSGWTGENSPLHF
TRBV12-3/TRBV12-4	TRBJ2-1	13	medium-sized	CASRYGGNNEQFF
TRBV15	TRBJ2-1	14	NA	CATSNGGFTNEQFF
TRBV7-8	TRBJ1-1	14	medium-sized	CASSLADRGTEAFF
TRBV12-3/TRBV12-4	TRBJ2-3	14	medium-sized	CASSPQGGTDTQYF
TRBV29-1	TRBJ2-1	13	NA	CSVGLATYNEQFF
TRBV19	TRBJ1-2	16	medium-sized	CASTGSHTRLDYGYTF
TRBV7-9	TRBJ1-1	14	medium-sized	CASSGTGENTEAFF
TRBV5-1	TRBJ2-1	12	NA	CASTPLGNEQFF
TRBV29-1	TRBJ2-3	11	medium-sized	CSVPSGHAQYF
TRBV19	TRBJ2-3	14	NA	CASSTSGRTDTQYF
TRBV7-3	TRBJ2-3	15	medium-sized	CASSSGGGRADTQYF
TRBV29-1	TRBJ1-2	12	medium-sized	CSVPGTGAGYTF
TRBV27	TRBJ2-1	14	medium-sized	CASSPGLAYNEQFF
TRBV4-1	TRBJ2-4	18	medium-sized	CASSQAGTGGLAKNIQYF
TRBV7-9	TRBJ2-1	13	NA	CASSIKTSNEQFF
TRBV15	TRBJ1-1	15	medium-sized	CATTSWAGANTEAFF
TRBV29-1	TRBJ2-1	12	medium-sized	CSVETYVDEQFF
TRBV29-1	TRBJ1-2	13	medium-sized	CSVEVGAGDGYTF
TRBV9	TRBJ1-6	15	medium-sized	CASSPRQGTGSPLHF
TRBV11-2	TRBJ1-2	16	NA	CASSSGQATVDYGYTF
TRBV29-1	TRBJ2-1	13	NA	CSAGPQAYNEQFF
TRBV2	TRBJ2-1	14	medium-sized	CASTASGVNNEQFF
TRBV7-9	TRBJ2-1	12	NA	CASSLVVLEQFF
TRBV7-9	TRBJ2-3	17	medium-sized	CASSSPVTSTPGDTQYF
TRBV12-3/TRBV12-4	TRBJ1-1	13	medium-sized	CASSHRGATEAFF
TRBV7-3	TRBJ2-2	17	NA	CASSSIYRGPDTGELFF
TRBV14	TRBJ1-1	17	medium-sized	CASSQDISFQMNTEAFF
TRBV20-1	TRBJ2-2	20	medium-sized	CSAREGSGARFPKSTGELFF
TRBV20-1	TRBJ2-1	18	medium-sized	CSAGTSGRARREYNEQFF
TRBV28	TRBJ2-5	15	NA	CASREEGFLQETQYF
TRBV7-2	TRBJ1-5	15	medium-sized	CASSSARDSKQPQHF
TRBV6-6	TRBJ1-2	15	medium-sized	CASSPPSGTGVGYTF
TRBV6-5	TRBJ2-1	14	NA	CASSSGLADNEQFF
TRBV7-9	TRBJ2-1	11	medium-sized	CASTSLNEQFF
TRBV6-2/TRBV6-3	TRBJ1-2	15	medium-sized	CASSPDGGFVYGYTF
TRBV29-1	TRBJ1-5	13	medium-sized	CSVFLWGSQPQHF
TRBV20-1	TRBJ2-3	14	medium-sized	CSAAPAGAPDTQYF
TRBV28	TRBJ2-1	15	NA	CASSPVKGSYNEQFF
TRBV2	TRBJ1-1	13	medium-sized	CASSMRKATEAFF
TRBV29-1	TRBJ2-5	14	medium-sized	CSVLNRGGGETQYF
TRBV15	TRBJ1-3	13	medium-sized	CATRPTSGNTIYF